The rows below give T cell receptor beta chains drawn from one sample of a study of blood T cell repertoires in COVID-19. The repertoire was sequenced with immunoSEQ multiplex PCR; TCRdb's copy has only in-frame clones and lacks some. The data contain some 190,000 clones, 86% of them singletons. Sequencing input: PBMCs or T cells enriched from blood (not recorded which). The receptors originated from a man in his forties with acute COVID-19. The CDR3 runs from the conserved cysteine through the conserved F or W. A D gene is named only where the DNA matches it firmly. Size values are once, few and many counts, or a class for expanded clones, and some rows have none.

J: TRBJ1-3; size: NA; V: TRBV12-3/TRBV12-4; D: NA; CDR3: CASSLTGNTIYF; DNA: TGTGCCAGCAGTTTAACAGGAAACACCATATATTTT
J: TRBJ2-1; size: few; V: TRBV4-1; D: TRBD2; CDR3: CASSQEVAGGVYEQFF; DNA: TGCGCCAGCAGCCAAGAGGTAGCGGGAGGAGTCTATGAGCAGTTCTTC
J: TRBJ2-3; size: NA; V: TRBV28; D: TRBD1; CDR3: CASSGQGLEHTQYF; DNA: TGTGCCAGCAGTGGACAGGGCCTGGAACATACGCAGTATTTT
J: TRBJ1-5; size: NA; V: TRBV30; D: NA; CDR3: CAWSPGLGNQPQHF; DNA: TGTGCCTGGAGCCCGGGGTTGGGCAATCAGCCCCAGCATTTT
J: TRBJ1-4; size: NA; V: TRBV5-1; D: NA; CDR3: CASSRGGAAEATNEKLFF; DNA: TGCGCCAGCAGCCGAGGGGGAGCTGCAGAAGCAACTAATGAAAAACTGTTTTTT
J: TRBJ1-5; size: NA; V: TRBV25-1; D: NA; CDR3: CASSEWRSSNQPQHF; DNA: TGTGCCAGCAGTGAATGGCGGAGTAGCAATCAGCCCCAGCATTTT
J: TRBJ2-1; size: once; V: TRBV24-1; D: TRBD2; CDR3: CATSDLIRLAEYNEQFF; DNA: TGTGCCACCAGTGATTTAATCAGGCTAGCGGAGTACAATGAGCAGTTCTTC
J: TRBJ2-7; size: few; V: TRBV27; D: TRBD2; CDR3: CASSPWGGSEQYF; DNA: TGTGCCAGCAGCCCTTGGGGAGGGTCCGAGCAGTACTTC
J: TRBJ2-7; size: NA; V: TRBV4-1; D: NA; CDR3: CASSQGGGRGEQYF; DNA: TGCGCCAGCAGCCAAGGAGGTGGCAGGGGCGAGCAGTACTTC
J: TRBJ1-3; size: NA; V: TRBV30; D: NA; CDR3: CAWSVGGAPAGNTIYF; DNA: TGTGCCTGGAGCGTGGGTGGGGCTCCAGCTGGAAACACCATATATTTT
J: TRBJ1-4; size: NA; V: TRBV3-1/TRBV3-2; D: NA; CDR3: CASSQTRTVATNEKLFF; DNA: TGTGCCAGCAGCCAAACCAGGACAGTTGCAACTAATGAAAAACTGTTTTTT
J: TRBJ2-5; size: NA; V: TRBV5-1; D: TRBD2; CDR3: CASSLNSGSQETQYF; DNA: TGCGCCAGCAGCTTGAATAGCGGGAGTCAAGAGACCCAGTACTTC
J: TRBJ2-1; size: NA; V: TRBV4-1; D: NA; CDR3: CASSQVGTGLSYNEQFF; DNA: TGCGCCAGCAGCCAAGTAGGTACAGGTCTATCCTACAATGAGCAGTTCTTC
J: TRBJ2-7; size: NA; V: TRBV6-5; D: TRBD2; CDR3: CASMPLAGVNEQYF; DNA: TGTGCCAGCATGCCCCTAGCGGGAGTCAACGAGCAGTACTTC
J: TRBJ2-1; size: once; V: TRBV5-1; D: TRBD1; CDR3: CASSPGQGGNEQFF; DNA: TGCGCCAGCAGTCCGGGACAGGGTGGGAATGAGCAGTTCTTC
J: TRBJ1-3; size: NA; V: TRBV27; D: NA; CDR3: CASSLSRWSRPKIISGNTIYF; DNA: TGTGCCAGCAGTTTATCTCGGTGGAGCCGGCCGAAAATTATCTCTGGAAACACCATATATTTT
J: TRBJ2-7; size: NA; V: TRBV4-1; D: TRBD2; CDR3: CASSFRLADPYEQYF; DNA: TGCGCCAGCAGCTTCCGTCTAGCGGACCCCTACGAGCAGTACTTC
J: TRBJ1-5; size: NA; V: TRBV2; D: NA; CDR3: CASSDPNQPQHF; DNA: TGTGCCAGCAGTGACCCTAATCAGCCCCAGCATTTT
J: TRBJ1-1; size: few; V: TRBV15; D: NA; CDR3: CATSRDLREAFF; DNA: TGTGCCACCAGCAGAGATTTGAGGGAAGCTTTCTTT
J: TRBJ1-6; size: few; V: TRBV6-5; D: TRBD1; CDR3: CASSQTGLKHLHF; DNA: TGTGCCAGCAGCCAGACAGGGCTGAAGCACCTCCACTTT
J: TRBJ1-1; size: NA; V: TRBV30; D: TRBD1; CDR3: CAWSVENRQGRTEAFF; DNA: TGTGCCTGGAGTGTAGAAAACCGACAGGGGAGGACTGAAGCTTTCTTT
J: TRBJ2-1; size: NA; V: TRBV30; D: TRBD1; CDR3: CAWNRQGAGDEQFF; DNA: TGTGCCTGGAACAGACAGGGGGCAGGGGATGAGCAGTTCTTC
J: TRBJ2-7; size: once; V: TRBV18; D: NA; CDR3: CASSPLGSLGGNEQYF; DNA: TGTGCCAGCTCACCACTTGGATCCCTTGGGGGGAACGAGCAGTACTTC
J: TRBJ2-2; size: NA; V: TRBV29-1; D: NA; CDR3: CSVEETSLFSGELFF; DNA: TGCAGCGTTGAAGAAACTAGCTTATTTTCCGGGGAGCTGTTTTTT
J: TRBJ1-1; size: NA; V: TRBV7-9; D: NA; CDR3: CASSLYSPGVAEAFF; DNA: TGTGCCAGCAGCTTATACTCACCAGGCGTAGCTGAAGCTTTCTTT
J: TRBJ2-1; size: NA; V: TRBV6-5; D: TRBD1; CDR3: CASAGQGSYNEQFF; DNA: TGTGCCAGTGCGGGACAGGGATCATACAATGAGCAGTTCTTC
J: TRBJ1-2; size: many; V: TRBV29-1; D: TRBD1; CDR3: CSGGQGDYGYTF; DNA: TGCAGCGGAGGACAGGGTGACTATGGCTACACCTTC
J: TRBJ1-1; size: NA; V: TRBV10-3; D: NA; CDR3: CAIRMRQVEAFF; DNA: TGTGCCATCAGGATGAGACAGGTAGAAGCTTTCTTT
J: TRBJ2-2; size: once; V: TRBV15; D: TRBD2; CDR3: CATSRPYASGRVGTGELFF; DNA: TGTGCCACCAGCAGACCCTATGCTAGCGGGAGAGTAGGCACCGGGGAGCTGTTTTTT
J: TRBJ2-2; size: NA; V: TRBV11-2; D: NA; CDR3: CASSAGTLNTGELFF; DNA: TGTGCCAGCAGCGCGGGGACCCTGAACACCGGGGAGCTGTTTTTT
J: TRBJ2-1; size: NA; V: TRBV2; D: NA; CDR3: CASSVSLVVYNEQFF; DNA: TGTGCCAGCAGTGTTAGCCTAGTTGTTTACAATGAGCAGTTCTTC
J: TRBJ1-6; size: few; V: TRBV5-4; D: NA; CDR3: CASSLGQGSLSPLHF; DNA: TGTGCCAGCAGCTTAGGTCAGGGGAGTTTGTCACCCCTCCACTTT
J: TRBJ2-1; size: NA; V: TRBV19; D: TRBD1; CDR3: CASRIDRGLEQFF; DNA: TGTGCCAGTAGGATTGACAGGGGGCTGGAGCAGTTCTTC
J: TRBJ2-7; size: NA; V: TRBV5-1; D: NA; CDR3: CASSTEQASSYEQYF; DNA: TGCGCCAGCAGCACCGAACAGGCGAGCTCCTACGAGCAGTACTTC
J: TRBJ2-2; size: NA; V: TRBV6-5; D: NA; CDR3: CASRQQVTGELFF; DNA: TGTGCCAGCAGGCAACAAGTCACCGGGGAGCTGTTTTTT
J: TRBJ2-2; size: NA; V: TRBV3-1/TRBV3-2; D: NA; CDR3: CASSQRSARNTGELFF; DNA: TGTGCCAGCAGCCAACGGTCAGCGAGAAACACCGGGGAGCTGTTTTTT
J: TRBJ2-6; size: NA; V: TRBV3-1/TRBV3-2; D: NA; CDR3: CASSQSRAGANVLTF; DNA: TGTGCCAGCAGCCAATCCCGGGCTGGGGCCAACGTCCTGACTTTC
J: TRBJ1-2; size: NA; V: TRBV6-5; D: NA; CDR3: CASSYLQGVDGYTF; DNA: TGTGCCAGCAGTTACTTACAAGGGGTCGATGGCTACACCTTC
J: TRBJ1-1; size: NA; V: TRBV29-1; D: NA; CDR3: CSVEANTEAFF; DNA: TGCAGCGTTGAGGCGAACACTGAAGCTTTCTTT
J: TRBJ2-7; size: NA; V: TRBV5-1; D: TRBD2; CDR3: CASSLRRAGGSGGYDEQYF; DNA: TGCGCCAGCAGCTTACGGAGAGCGGGAGGCTCCGGGGGTTACGACGAGCAGTACTTC